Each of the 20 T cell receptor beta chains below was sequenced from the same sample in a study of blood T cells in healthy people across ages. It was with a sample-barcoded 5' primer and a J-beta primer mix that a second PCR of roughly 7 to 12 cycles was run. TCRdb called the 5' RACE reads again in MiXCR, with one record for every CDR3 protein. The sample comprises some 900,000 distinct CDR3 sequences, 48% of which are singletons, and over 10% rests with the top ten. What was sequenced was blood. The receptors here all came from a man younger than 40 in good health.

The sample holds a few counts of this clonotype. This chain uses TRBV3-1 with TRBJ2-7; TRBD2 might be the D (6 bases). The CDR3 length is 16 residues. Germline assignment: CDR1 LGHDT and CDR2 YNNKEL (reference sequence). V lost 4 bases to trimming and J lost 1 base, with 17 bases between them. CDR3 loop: CASSPPAARGSYEQYF. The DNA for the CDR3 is TGTGCCAGCAGCCCCCCGGCGGCGCGGGGATCCTACGAGCAGTACTTC.

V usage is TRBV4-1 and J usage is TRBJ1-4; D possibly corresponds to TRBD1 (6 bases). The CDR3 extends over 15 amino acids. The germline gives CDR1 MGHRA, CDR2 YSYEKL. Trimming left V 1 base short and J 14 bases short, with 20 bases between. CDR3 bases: TGCGCCAGCAGCCAAGCGGACAGAGTGAAGATTGTGCTGTTTTTT. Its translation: CASSQADRVKIVLFF.

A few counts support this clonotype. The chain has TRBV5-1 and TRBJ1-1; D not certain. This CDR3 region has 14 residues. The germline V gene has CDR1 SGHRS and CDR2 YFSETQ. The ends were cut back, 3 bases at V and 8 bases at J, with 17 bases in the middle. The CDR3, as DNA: TGCGCCAGCAGCTCTAGGGCCCACCCGAGGGAAGCTTTCTTT. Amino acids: CASSSRAHPREAFF.

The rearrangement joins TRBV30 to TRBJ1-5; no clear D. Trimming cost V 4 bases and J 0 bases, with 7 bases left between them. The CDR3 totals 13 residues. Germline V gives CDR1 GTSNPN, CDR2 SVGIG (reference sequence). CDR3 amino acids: CAWNRDSNQPQHF. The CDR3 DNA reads TGTGCCTGGAATAGGGATAGCAATCAGCCCCAGCATTTT.

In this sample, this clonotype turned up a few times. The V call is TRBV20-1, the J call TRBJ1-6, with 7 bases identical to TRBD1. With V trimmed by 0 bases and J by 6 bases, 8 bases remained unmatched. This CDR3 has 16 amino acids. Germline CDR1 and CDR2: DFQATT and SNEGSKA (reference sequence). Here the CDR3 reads CSARERGQIFNSPLHF. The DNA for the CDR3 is TGCAGTGCTAGAGAGAGGGGACAGATCTTTAATTCACCCCTCCACTTT.

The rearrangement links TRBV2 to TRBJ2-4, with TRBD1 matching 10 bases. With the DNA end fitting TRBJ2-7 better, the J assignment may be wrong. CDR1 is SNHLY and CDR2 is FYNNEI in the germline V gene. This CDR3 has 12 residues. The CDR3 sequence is CASRGQGNEQYF. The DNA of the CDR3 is TGTGCCAGCAGGGGACAGGGGAACGAGCAGTACTTC.

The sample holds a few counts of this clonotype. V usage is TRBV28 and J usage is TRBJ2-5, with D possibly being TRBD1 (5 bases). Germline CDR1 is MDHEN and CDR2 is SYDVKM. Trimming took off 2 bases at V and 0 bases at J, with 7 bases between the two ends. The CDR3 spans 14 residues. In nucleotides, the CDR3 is TGTGCCAGCAGTTTACGACAGAACCAAGAGACCCAGTACTTC. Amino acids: CASSLRQNQETQYF. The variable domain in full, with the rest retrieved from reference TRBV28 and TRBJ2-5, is DVKVTQSSRYLVKRTGEKVFLECVQDMDHENMFWYRQDPGLGLRLIYFSYDVKMKEKGDIPEGYSVSREKKERFSLILESASTNQTSMYLCASSLRQNQETQYFGPGTRLLVL.

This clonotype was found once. In nucleotides, the CDR3 is TGTGCCAGCAGTATATCGACAGGGTCTCAGCCCCAGCATTTT. Its protein product is CASSISTGSQPQHF. The chain recombines TRBV6-1 with TRBJ1-5; TRBD1 matches at 7 bases. V lost 5 bases to trimming and J lost 6 bases; unmatched junction nucleotides: 7. The CDR3 spans 14 residues. Germline V CDR1 and CDR2: MNHNS, SASEGT.

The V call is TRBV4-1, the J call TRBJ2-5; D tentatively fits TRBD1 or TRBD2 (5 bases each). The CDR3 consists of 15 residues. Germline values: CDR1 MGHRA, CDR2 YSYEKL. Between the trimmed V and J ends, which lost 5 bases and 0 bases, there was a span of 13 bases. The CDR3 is CASSNSGTNQETQYF. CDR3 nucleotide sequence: TGCGCCAGCAGCAATTCCGGGACGAACCAAGAGACCCAGTACTTC.

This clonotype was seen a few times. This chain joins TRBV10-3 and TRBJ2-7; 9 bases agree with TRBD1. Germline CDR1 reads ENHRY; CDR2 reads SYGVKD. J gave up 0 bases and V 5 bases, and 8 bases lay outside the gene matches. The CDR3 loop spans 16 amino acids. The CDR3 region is CAISPKGDRASYEQYF. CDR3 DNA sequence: TGTGCCATCAGTCCCAAGGGGGACAGGGCCTCCTACGAGCAGTACTTC.

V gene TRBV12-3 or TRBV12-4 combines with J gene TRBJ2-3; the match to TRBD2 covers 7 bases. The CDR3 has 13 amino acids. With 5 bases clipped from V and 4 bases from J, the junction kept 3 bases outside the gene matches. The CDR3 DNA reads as TGTGCCAGCAGTAGGGAGGGCGCAGATACGCAGTATTTT. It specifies CASSREGADTQYF.

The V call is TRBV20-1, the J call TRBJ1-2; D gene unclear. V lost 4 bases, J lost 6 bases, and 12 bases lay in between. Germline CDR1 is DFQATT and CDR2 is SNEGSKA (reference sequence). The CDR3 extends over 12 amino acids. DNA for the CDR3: TGCAGTGCTACCTTTTACTCGGATGGCTACACCTTC. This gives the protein CSATFYSDGYTF.

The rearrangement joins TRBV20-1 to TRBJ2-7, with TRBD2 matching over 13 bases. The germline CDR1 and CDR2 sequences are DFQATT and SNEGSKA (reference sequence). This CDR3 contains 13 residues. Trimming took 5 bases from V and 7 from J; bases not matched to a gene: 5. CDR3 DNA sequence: TGCAGTGCTCCCTTGGGACTAGCGGGAGAGCAGTACTTC. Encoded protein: CSAPLGLAGEQYF.

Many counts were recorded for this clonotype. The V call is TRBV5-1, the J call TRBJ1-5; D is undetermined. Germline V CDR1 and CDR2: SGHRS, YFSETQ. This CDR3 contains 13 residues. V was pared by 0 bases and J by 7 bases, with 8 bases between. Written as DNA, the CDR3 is TGCGCCAGCAGCTTGGAGGGTAGCCAGCCCCAGCATTTT. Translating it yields CASSLEGSQPQHF.

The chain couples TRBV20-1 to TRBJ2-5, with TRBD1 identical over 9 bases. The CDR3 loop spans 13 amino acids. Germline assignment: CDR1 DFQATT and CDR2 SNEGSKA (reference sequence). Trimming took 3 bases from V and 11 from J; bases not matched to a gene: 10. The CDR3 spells CSARGQGSYKQYF. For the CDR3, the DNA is TGCAGTGCTAGGGGACAGGGTTCCTACAAGCAGTACTTC.

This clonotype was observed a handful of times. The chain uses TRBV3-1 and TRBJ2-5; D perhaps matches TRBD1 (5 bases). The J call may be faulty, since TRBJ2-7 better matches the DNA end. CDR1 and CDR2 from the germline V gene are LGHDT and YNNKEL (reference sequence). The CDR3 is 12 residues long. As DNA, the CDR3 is TGTGCCAGCAGCCAATCAAGGGGCGAGCAGTACTTC. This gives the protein CASSQSRGEQYF.

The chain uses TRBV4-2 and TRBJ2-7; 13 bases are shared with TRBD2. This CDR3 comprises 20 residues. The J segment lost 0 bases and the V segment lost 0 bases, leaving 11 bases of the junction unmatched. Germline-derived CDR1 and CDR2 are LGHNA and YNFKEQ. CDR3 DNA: TGTGCCAGCAGCCAAGAGGAAACTAGCGGGGGGGCAAGGTTCTCCTACGAGCAGTACTTC. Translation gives CASSQEETSGGARFSYEQYF.

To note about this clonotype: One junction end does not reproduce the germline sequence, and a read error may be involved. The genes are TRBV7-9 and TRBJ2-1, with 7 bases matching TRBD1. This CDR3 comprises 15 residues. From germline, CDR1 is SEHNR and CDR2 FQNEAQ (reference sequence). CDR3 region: CASSSGQSSHNEQFF. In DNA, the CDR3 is TGTGCCAGCAGCTCGGGACAGAGCTCCCACAATGAGCAGTTCTTC. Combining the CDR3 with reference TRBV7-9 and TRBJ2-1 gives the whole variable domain DTGVSQNPRHKITKRGQNVTFRCDPISEHNRLYWYRQTLGQGPEFLTYFQNEAQLEKSRLLSDRFSAERPKGSFSTLEIQRTEQGDSAMYLCASSSGQSSHNEQFFGPGTRLTVL.

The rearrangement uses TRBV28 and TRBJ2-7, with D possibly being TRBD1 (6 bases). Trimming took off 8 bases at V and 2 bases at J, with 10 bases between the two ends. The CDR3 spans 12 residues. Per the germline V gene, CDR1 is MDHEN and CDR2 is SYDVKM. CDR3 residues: CASQGSTYEQYF. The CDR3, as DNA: TGTGCCAGCCAGGGGTCTACCTACGAGCAGTACTTC.

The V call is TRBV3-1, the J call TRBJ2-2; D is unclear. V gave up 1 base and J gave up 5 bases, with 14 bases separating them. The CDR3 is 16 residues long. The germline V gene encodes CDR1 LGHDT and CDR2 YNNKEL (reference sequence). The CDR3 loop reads CASSQVLVQATGELFF. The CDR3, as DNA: TGTGCCAGCAGCCAAGTGTTGGTCCAAGCTACCGGGGAGCTGTTTTTT.